The 15 T cell receptor beta chains below come from one sample, sequenced in a study of beta chain features in type 1 diabetes. Since all of the isolated RNA was reverse transcribed, expressed TCRB transcripts were what got sequenced. TCRdb's table, derived via immunoSEQ multiplex PCR, lists solely in-frame clones and lacks some. The table has around 340,000 clones, 7% to 9% seen once. Sequences were obtained from central memory CD4+ T cells from blood. Source of these receptors: a woman between 18 and 30 years old in good health.

V and J are TRBV15 and TRBJ1-2, with 7 bases that match TRBD1. This CDR3 comprises 15 residues. Trimming at V came to 2 bases and at J to 4 bases, leaving 7 bases not matched to a gene. Per germline, CDR1 LNHNV and CDR2 YYDKDF (reference sequence). The CDR3 region is CATSRPDRETYGYTF. CDR3 bases: TGTGCCACCAGCAGACCTGACAGGGAAACCTATGGCTACACCTTC.

The genes are TRBV6-5 and TRBJ1-2; D not certain. Germline loops: CDR1 MNHEY, CDR2 SVGAGI. The CDR3 contains 14 residues. V lost 0 bases and J 7 bases, leaving 12 bases between the germline ends. CDR3 sequence reads: CASSYSINRVGYTF. CDR3 in DNA: TGTGCCAGCAGTTACTCGATTAATCGGGTTGGCTACACCTTC.

This clone occurred a few times. The rearrangement joins TRBV18 to TRBJ2-3; TRBD1 agrees at 7 bases. Germline lookup yields CDR1 KGHSH and CDR2 LQKENI. J lost 5 bases, V lost 6 bases, and 5 bases had no gene match. This CDR3 has 13 amino acids. The CDR3 spells CASSGQNLDTQYF. In DNA form, the CDR3 reads TGTGCCAGCTCGGGACAGAATTTAGATACGCAGTATTTT.

This clone was found a few times. CDR3 region: CASEEGYSGNTIYF. CDR3 nucleotides: TGTGCCAGCGAAGAGGGGTACTCTGGAAACACCATATATTTT. The V gene is TRBV18, the J gene TRBJ1-3; D is perhaps TRBD1 (5 bases). V lost 8 bases and J lost 0, with 11 bases in between. CDR1 and CDR2 (germline): KGHSH, LQKENI. The CDR3 is made up of 14 amino acids.

The rearrangement uses TRBV7-9 and TRBJ2-5; 8 bases agree with TRBD1. The trim removed 8 bases at V and 5 bases at J, leaving 7 bases unmatched. Germline V gene lookup returns CDR1 SEHNR and CDR2 FQNEAQ (reference sequence). The CDR3 consists of 13 residues. DNA of the CDR3: TGTGCCAGCCGAAGGACAGGGTACGAGACCCAGTACTTC. It encodes CASRRTGYETQYF.

The chain couples TRBV2 to TRBJ2-7; D remains ambiguous. Germline V lookup: CDR1 SNHLY, CDR2 FYNNEI. V was pared by 6 bases and J by 1 base, with 7 bases between. The CDR3 extends over 12 amino acids. CDR3 residues: CASSRTSYEQYF. The CDR3 coding sequence is TGTGCCAGCAGCAGAACATCCTACGAGCAGTACTTC.

This clone appeared a few times. The chain has TRBV7-8 and TRBJ2-6, with D perhaps TRBD1 or TRBD2 (5 bases each). The CDR3 covers 13 residues. Trimming pared 2 bases from V and 18 bases from J, leaving 17 bases between. The germline CDR1 and CDR2 sequences are SGHVS and FQNEAQ. DNA of the CDR3: TGTGCCAGCAGCTTAAGGTCTTATGGGGGTTCGACTTTC. It specifies CASSLRSYGGSTF. Full variable domain (missing parts from reference TRBV7-8 and TRBJ2-6): GAGVSQSPRYKVAKRGQDVALRCDPISGHVSLFWYQQALGQGPEFLTYFQNEAQLDKSGLPSDRFFAERPEGSVSTLKIQRTQQEDSAVYLCASSLRSYGGSTFGAGSRLTVL.

This clone was seen more than once but under ten times. This sequence joins TRBV6-6 and TRBJ1-5; TRBD1 matches 8 bases. J lost 1 base, V lost 2 bases, and 1 base had no gene match. The germline V gene encodes CDR1 MNHNY and CDR2 SVGAGI (reference sequence). The length of the CDR3 is 15 residues. The CDR3 sequence: CASSYGQGSNQPQHF. The CDR3 DNA sequence: TGTGCCAGCAGTTACGGACAGGGAAGCAATCAGCCCCAGCATTTT.

On this clone itself: The junction differs from germline at one of its ends, possibly a read error. The chain uses TRBV7-7 and TRBJ2-1; 9 bases match TRBD1. This CDR3 has 14 amino acids. The germline V gene encodes CDR1 SSHAT and CDR2 FNYEAQ (reference sequence). The CDR3 loop is CASSPRQGVGEQFF. CDR3 in DNA: TGTGCTAGCAGCCCACGACAGGGGGTTGGTGAGCAGTTCTTC.

Comment on this clone: This may arise from a read error, as a much more abundant clone is one base away. The CDR3 region has the DNA TGTGCCAGCAGCCCACAGGGGAACACTGAAGCTTTCTTT. Its translation is CASSPQGNTEAFF. V usage is TRBV7-8 and J usage is TRBJ1-1; TRBD1 might be the D (6 bases). Germline V gene sequence: CDR1 SGHVS, CDR2 FQNEAQ. Trimming shortened V by 5 bases and J by 1 base, and 8 bases separated the two germline ends. CDR3 length equals 13 residues.

The genes are TRBV11-2 and TRBJ2-5; 7 bases are a match to TRBD1. Germline V gives CDR1 SGHAT, CDR2 FQNNGV. The V and J ends lost 5 bases and 1 base, in that order; junction bases with no gene match: 7. The CDR3 spans 15 residues. The DNA of the CDR3 is TGTGCCAGCAGCCGACTCGGGACAGCCCAAGAGACCCAGTACTTC. Encoded protein: CASSRLGTAQETQYF.

In this sample, this clone turned up a few times. This chain connects TRBV4-2 to TRBJ2-1; TRBD2 matches at 9 bases. V lost 3 bases to trimming and J lost 9 bases; unmatched junction nucleotides: 9. The germline V gene has CDR1 LGHNA and CDR2 YNFKEQ. The CDR3 is 15 residues long. CDR3 nucleotides: TGTGCCAGCAGCCAGGCCACTAGCGGGTCCGGTGAGCAGTTCTTC. Amino acid sequence: CASSQATSGSGEQFF.

This clone was detected only a few times. The chain couples TRBV27 to TRBJ1-2; the match to TRBD1 covers 9 bases. The V and J ends lost 5 bases and 8 bases, in that order; junction bases with no gene match: 9. The CDR3 length is 14 residues. Per germline, CDR1 MNHEY and CDR2 SMNVEV (reference sequence). The CDR3, as DNA: TGTGCCAGCAGTACCGGTACAGGGGGCGGCGGCTACACCTTC. Translated: CASSTGTGGGGYTF.

This clone has more than one count but fewer than ten. V usage is TRBV27 and J usage is TRBJ1-5, with 8 bases aligning to TRBD1. V lost 4 bases and J lost 4; bases outside the gene matches: 6. The CDR3 extends over 15 amino acids. Germline CDR1 MNHEY, CDR2 SMNVEV (reference sequence). The CDR3 sequence: CASSSTGTGNQPQHF. In DNA, the CDR3 is TGTGCCAGCAGTTCCACCGGGACAGGTAATCAGCCCCAGCATTTT.

This clone has more than one count but fewer than ten. At one end, the junction sequence differs from germline, possibly due to a read error. The J gene is TRBJ1-2, the V gene TRBV5-4; D unresolved. Germline assignment: CDR1 SGHNT and CDR2 YYREEE (reference sequence). The CDR3 runs to 15 residues. CDR3 nucleotide sequence: TGTGCCAGCACCTTGGGGTTCGGGTTGGACTATGGCTACACCTTC. Translation: CASTLGFGLDYGYTF.